This T cell receptor beta chain comes out of a study of T cells in Graves' hyperthyroidism and ophthalmopathy. General study findings and limits: Blood also showed most of the thyroid clonotypes that were expanded above 0.001.

Subjects aged 18 to 65 presented with newly diagnosed hyperthyroidism of less than 2 months' duration. This clonotype came up many times. No antigen is known for it. From germline, CDR1 is MGHRA and CDR2 YSYEKL. This CDR3 contains 14 residues. The V and J ends lost 4 bases and 5 bases respectively, with 15 bases between them. Amplified TCR beta CDR3 regions came from RNA transcripts. HTBI primers were used for first-round RT-PCR of the TCR CDR3. Each CDR3 protein is one row after TCRdb ran MiXCR on the multiplex PCR reads. The data hold hundreds of thousands of distinct CDR3 sequences, with around 15% observed a single time.

This TCR derives from a middle-aged woman with Graves' hyperthyroidism. The sample comprised blood. This chain joins TRBV4-1 and TRBJ2-7; the D call may be TRBD1 or TRBD2 (5 bases each). CDR3 sequence (DNA): TGCGCCAGCAGCCTGACCGGGACCGAGAACGAGCAGTACTTC. This sequence encodes CASSLTGTENEQYF.